The present T cell receptor beta chain was sequenced within a study of cytomegalovirus exposure and HLA in healthy donors. CDR1 is SGDLS and CDR2 is YYNGEE in the germline V gene. Trimming took 3 bases from V and 1 from J, leaving 7 bases between them. The CDR3 is 13 residues long. In this sample, this clone turned up once. It was with 60 Vbeta and 13 Jbeta primers that the PCR ran. Clones were read by immunoSEQ multiplex PCR, and TCRdb kept only the in-frame ones, dropping some. The table includes about 120,000 clones, 76% detected once. The sample was PBMCs. The origin of this receptor is a man aged 25-40 years in good health and CMV-seropositive. This chain joins TRBV9 and TRBJ1-1; D is uncertain. The CDR3 DNA reads TGTGCCAGCAGCGCCGGAGCGAACACTGAAGCTTTCTTT. Its protein is CASSAGANTEAFF.